The 27 T cell receptor beta chains given below trace back to one sample, sequenced in a study of blood T cells in healthy people across ages. Next came a second PCR, run for roughly 6 to 11 cycles, which used a sample-barcoded 5' primer along with a J-beta primer mix. TCRdb reprocessed the 5' RACE reads via MiXCR and lists one record per CDR3 protein. Of about 580,000 distinct CDR3 sequences listed, around half are singletons. Specimen: blood. Every receptor here comes from a man older than 75 in good health.

In this sample, this clonotype turned up once. The chain employs TRBV20-1 and TRBJ2-5; 14 nucleotides match TRBD2. The CDR3 is 16 amino acids. V trimming: 3 bases; J trimming: 4 bases; junction bases outside the gene matches: 7. The germline gives CDR1 DFQATT, CDR2 SNEGSKA (reference sequence). Written as DNA, the CDR3 is TGCAGTGCTAGCCGACTAGCGGGAGGGCCGCGAGAGACCCAGTACTTC. It codes for CSASRLAGGPRETQYF.

This clonotype was recorded a few times. The chain is built from TRBV6-1 and TRBJ1-6; 7 bases map to TRBD1. V lost 7 bases and J lost 2; bases outside the gene matches: 11. CDR1 is MNHNS and CDR2 is SASEGT in the germline V gene. This CDR3 is built from 17 residues. The CDR3 loop is CASTRGNRGPYNSPLHF. CDR3 DNA sequence: TGTGCCAGCACGCGTGGGAACAGGGGTCCCTATAATTCACCCCTCCACTTT.

In its sample, this clonotype was seen a few times. In nucleotides, the CDR3 is TGCAGTGCCCTTAGCGGGGGGGTGGCAGATACGCAGTATTTT. This translates into CSALSGGVADTQYF. The rearrangement links TRBV20-1 to TRBJ2-3; 11 bases agree with TRBD2. V was pared by 6 bases and J by 4 bases, with 6 bases of the junction left unmatched. The CDR3 loop spans 14 amino acids. The germline V gene has CDR1 DFQATT and CDR2 SNEGSKA (reference sequence).

The chain couples TRBV25-1 to TRBJ1-4; TRBD1 matches 8 bases. The ends lost 4 bases at V and 7 bases at J; junction bases unmatched: 5. In germline, CDR1 is MGHDK, CDR2 SYGVNS. The CDR3 sequence is 14 residues long. CDR3 protein: CASSVRGRLEKLFF. Here the CDR3 DNA reads TGTGCCAGCAGTGTCAGGGGGCGCCTTGAAAAACTGTTTTTT.

This clonotype was seen more than once but under ten times. The J gene is TRBJ2-7, the V gene TRBV7-6; 8 bases align to TRBD2. The CDR3 loop spans 13 amino acids. J lost 3 bases, V lost 4 bases, and 2 bases had no gene match. Germline V gene sequence: CDR1 SGHVS, CDR2 FNYEAQ. CDR3 nucleotide sequence: TGTGCCAGCAGCTCGGGACTAGACTACGAGCAGTACTTC. It is translated as CASSSGLDYEQYF.

The chain joins TRBV7-9 to TRBJ1-1; tentatively, D is TRBD1 (6 bases). Germline loops: CDR1 SEHNR, CDR2 FQNEAQ (reference sequence). Between the trimmed V and J ends, which lost 3 bases and 0 bases, there was a span of 14 bases. The CDR3 contains 16 residues. The CDR3 region has the DNA TGTGCCAGCAGCTTCAACAGGGTTAGGGTGAACACTGAAGCTTTCTTT. Translated: CASSFNRVRVNTEAFF.

The chain joins TRBV7-2 to TRBJ1-2; TRBD1 aligns across 7 bases. The V and J ends lost 4 bases and 4 bases, in that order; junction bases with no gene match: 6. Germline V lookup: CDR1 SGHTA, CDR2 FQGNSA. The CDR3 length is 14 residues. The CDR3 bases are TGTGCCAGCAGCTATGAGGGACAGACCTATGGCTACACCTTC. It yields the protein CASSYEGQTYGYTF.

This clonotype was recorded at least ten times. This chain connects TRBV29-1 to TRBJ2-5; D is perhaps TRBD1 or TRBD2 (6 bases each). V lost 8 bases and J 2 bases, leaving 15 bases between the germline ends. The CDR3 contains 13 residues. Germline V CDR1 and CDR2: SQVTM, ANQGSEA. The CDR3 bases are TGCAGCCTAGGAGGGGGAAGTCAAGAGACCCAGTACTTC. This gives the protein CSLGGGSQETQYF. The whole variable domain, filled in from reference TRBV29-1 and TRBJ2-5, reads SAVISQKPSRDICQRGTSLTIQCQVDSQVTMMFWYRQQPGQSLTLIATANQGSEATYESGFVIDKFPISRPNLTFSTLTVSNMSPEDSSIYLCSLGGGSQETQYFGPGTRLLVL.

The rearrangement joins TRBV9 to TRBJ1-4, with D possibly being TRBD1 (5 bases). V was clipped by 2 bases and J by 0 bases, with 17 bases between them. CDR1 SGDLS and CDR2 YYNGEE come from the germline V gene. The CDR3 is made up of 18 amino acids. The CDR3 loop is CASSVGTVRTATNEKLFF. In nucleotides, the CDR3 is TGTGCCAGCAGCGTCGGGACGGTTAGGACTGCAACTAATGAAAAACTGTTTTTT. The whole variable domain, filled in from reference TRBV9 and TRBJ1-4, reads DSGVTQTPKHLITATGQRVTLRCSPRSGDLSVYWYQQSLDQGLQFLIQYYNGEERAKGNILERFSAQQFPDLHSELNLSSLELGDSALYFCASSVGTVRTATNEKLFFGSGTQLSVL.

J is TRBJ2-3 and V is TRBV28; 12 nucleotides match TRBD2. The CDR3 is 17 residues long. Germline V gene data show CDR1 as MDHEN and CDR2 as SYDVKM. V shed 3 bases and J 3 bases; nucleotides not matched to a gene: 7. DNA for the CDR3: TGTGCCAGCAGTTTGGGAACTAGCGGGAGGAGGACAGATACGCAGTATTTT. As protein: CASSLGTSGRRTDTQYF.

The chain is built from TRBV7-2 and TRBJ1-2; the D gene is possibly TRBD1 (5 bases). V shed 1 base and J shed 0 bases, with 9 bases lying between them. Germline V gives CDR1 SGHTA, CDR2 FQGNSA. This CDR3 has 15 amino acids. The CDR3, as DNA: TGTGCCAGCAGCTTAGTCACAGGTCCTAACTATGGCTACACCTTC. This codes for CASSLVTGPNYGYTF.

The chain links TRBV5-1 to TRBJ2-1, with 9 bases lining up with TRBD1. The CDR3 extends over 15 amino acids. V lost 4 bases, J lost 9 bases, and 11 bases stayed unmatched. Germline CDR1 SGHRS, CDR2 YFSETQ. CDR3: CASSPWDRDVVEQFF. For the CDR3, the DNA is TGCGCCAGCAGCCCTTGGGACAGGGATGTGGTTGAGCAGTTCTTC.

This chain uses TRBV7-9 with TRBJ1-4; D unclear. V dropped 0 bases and J dropped 4 bases, with 9 bases sitting between them. Germline loops: CDR1 SEHNR, CDR2 FQNEAQ (reference sequence). The CDR3 totals 15 residues. The CDR3 loop is CASSLARDYNEKLFF. The CDR3 region has the DNA TGTGCCAGCAGCTTAGCGCGAGATTATAATGAAAAACTGTTTTTT. The whole variable domain, filled in from reference TRBV7-9 and TRBJ1-4, reads DTGVSQNPRHKITKRGQNVTFRCDPISEHNRLYWYRQTLGQGPEFLTYFQNEAQLEKSRLLSDRFSAERPKGSFSTLEIQRTEQGDSAMYLCASSLARDYNEKLFFGSGTQLSVL.

Regarding this clonotype: A read error may be the cause here, since a much bigger clone is one base away. The V gene is TRBV7-9, the J gene TRBJ1-2; D is uncertain. From germline, CDR1 is SEHNR and CDR2 FQNEAQ (reference sequence). This CDR3 is built from 14 residues. The CDR3 loop reads CASSSSDWNYAYTF. For the CDR3, the DNA is TGTGCCAGCAGCTCCTCGGACTGGAACTATGCCTACACCTTC.

This chain uses TRBV27 with TRBJ1-5; D remains unclear. V was shortened by 3 bases and J by 7 bases, with 13 bases between the two germline ends. This CDR3 has 14 amino acids. Germline CDR1 MNHEY, CDR2 SMNVEV (reference sequence). CDR3 DNA: TGTGCCAGCAGTTTGTACGGGGATGGGCAGCCCCAGCATTTT. It is translated as CASSLYGDGQPQHF.

This rearrangement joins TRBV7-2 to TRBJ2-3, with D perhaps matching TRBD2 (5 bases). The CDR3 consists of 15 residues. The germline V gene encodes CDR1 SGHTA and CDR2 FQGNSA. Trimming took 6 bases from V and 0 from J, leaving 13 bases between them. As DNA, the CDR3 is TGTGCCAGCAGTTACGCGGGCAGCAGCACAGATACGCAGTATTTT. The encoded protein is CASSYAGSSTDTQYF.

The table lists this clonotype with a few counts. This chain links TRBV5-1 with TRBJ2-7; a possible D gene is TRBD1 (6 bases). CDR1 is SGHRS and CDR2 is YFSETQ in the germline V gene. The CDR3 contains 14 residues. Between the trimmed V and J ends, which lost 1 base and 4 bases, there was a span of 12 bases. The CDR3, as DNA: TGCGCCAGCAGCTTGACAGGGTTGGGATACGAGCAGTACTTC. It is translated as CASSLTGLGYEQYF.

V is TRBV4-3 and J is TRBJ2-4; 9 nucleotides align to TRBD1. V lost 4 bases, J lost 7 bases, and 5 bases stayed unmatched. Germline V lookup: CDR1 LGHNA, CDR2 YSLEER. The CDR3 sequence is 14 residues long. CDR3 in DNA: TGCGCCAGCAGCCCTATGACAGGGGGGAACATTCAGTACTTC. It specifies CASSPMTGGNIQYF.

The chain employs TRBV7-2 and TRBJ2-5, with a possible D match to TRBD1 (5 bases). The J call is in doubt because the DNA end fits TRBJ2-4 better. The CDR3 is 14 amino acids. Germline V lookup: CDR1 SGHTA, CDR2 FQGNSA. The CDR3 coding sequence is TGTGCCAGCAGCAAGGACCTGGGGCAAAACATTCAGTACTTC. Encoded protein: CASSKDLGQNIQYF.

The V and J genes are TRBV4-3 and TRBJ2-1; unclear D gene. Germline CDR1 LGHNA, CDR2 YSLEER. Trimming left V 6 bases short and J 6 bases short, with 21 bases between. The CDR3 has 16 residues. The CDR3 DNA is TGCGCCAGCAGTCTCCAGAGGTCGGGCCCCCGCAATGAGCAGTTCTTC. Encoded protein: CASSLQRSGPRNEQFF.

The rearrangement uses TRBV7-2 and TRBJ2-7; D is perhaps TRBD2 (6 bases). Germline CDR1 reads SGHTA; CDR2 reads FQGNSA. V was shortened by 6 bases and J by 4 bases, with 16 bases between the two germline ends. The CDR3 is 14 amino acids. DNA of the CDR3: TGTGCCAGCAGGGTCGGTGGGGCGGGGTACGAGCAGTACTTC. This encodes CASRVGGAGYEQYF.

CDR3 in amino acids: CASSLGGVDTEAFF. Here the CDR3 DNA reads TGTGCCAGCAGTTTAGGGGGGGTGGACACTGAAGCTTTCTTT. The J gene is TRBJ1-1, the V gene TRBV12-3 or TRBV12-4, with a tentative D call TRBD1 (5 bases). This CDR3 has 14 amino acids. V was trimmed by 1 base and J by 3 bases, leaving 9 bases between them.

The sample holds one count of this clonotype. The chain has TRBV6-2 or TRBV6-3 and TRBJ2-5; D possibly corresponds to TRBD1 (6 bases). The CDR3 is 14 amino acids. Deletions cut 6 bases from V and 11 bases from J, with 22 bases between. CDR1 is MNHEY, CDR2 SVGEGT, per germline. CDR3 sequence (DNA): TGTGCCAGCAGAACGCCGGGACAACGGGAAGAGCAGTACTTC. Protein product: CASRTPGQREEQYF.

Only a few counts were recorded for this clonotype. This chain uses TRBV20-1 with TRBJ2-7; possible D gene TRBD1, 7 bases. CDR3 length: 15 amino acids. Trimming left V 6 bases short and J 4 bases short, with 22 bases between. Germline V gene sequence: CDR1 DFQATT, CDR2 SNEGSKA (reference sequence). In DNA form, the CDR3 reads TGCAGTGCCAAGGGCTCAGGGACAGCGGGTTACGAGCAGTACTTC. It is translated as CSAKGSGTAGYEQYF.

This sequence joins TRBV14 and TRBJ2-5, with 9 bases aligning to TRBD2. The CDR3 spans 19 residues. CDR1 is SGHDN, CDR2 FVKESK, per germline. With V trimmed by 1 base and J by 1 base, 13 bases remained unmatched. The CDR3 protein is CASSQVYSHSGGPQETQYF. The CDR3 DNA is TGTGCCAGCAGCCAAGTTTACAGTCATAGCGGGGGACCCCAAGAGACCCAGTACTTC.

The CDR3 DNA reads as TGCGCCAGCAGCCAAGATAAGGGACAGGGAACGGGGGACATTCAGTACTTC. The encoded protein is CASSQDKGQGTGDIQYF. J is TRBJ2-4 and V is TRBV4-3; 9 bases fit TRBD1. The germline CDR1 and CDR2 sequences are LGHNA and YSLEER. V was clipped by 0 bases and J by 8 bases; unmatched bases: 11. This CDR3 has 17 amino acids.

The chain carries TRBV6-1 and TRBJ2-5; 14 bases align to TRBD2. Per germline, CDR1 MNHNS and CDR2 SASEGT. There are 16 residues in the CDR3. Losses at the gene ends were 5 bases for V and 4 bases for J; bases not matched to a gene: 6. In nucleotides, the CDR3 is TGTGCCAGCAGTTCGGGACTAGCGGGAGATCGAGAGACCCAGTACTTC. Translated: CASSSGLAGDRETQYF.